This T cell receptor (beta chain) was captured by sequencing in a study of shared clonotypes between healthy human individuals. Germline-derived CDR1 and CDR2 are SGHRS and YFSETQ. Trimming took 5 bases from V and 8 from J, leaving 16 bases between them. The CDR3 is made up of 14 amino acids. All donors were healthy HIV-negative adults lacking recent acute infections or vaccinations. Some clones are missing from TCRdb's copy, which holds only in-frame ones; the method was immunoSEQ multiplex PCR. The sample consists of about 560,000 clones, around 77% of them appearing once. The sequenced sample consisted of PBMCs. The chain carries TRBV5-1 and TRBJ1-4; D is perhaps TRBD1 (6 bases). The sequence was collected from a woman aged 40 to 49 in good health. Some clones in this sample may be carry-over from other donors' samples. The CDR3 DNA sequence: TGCGCCAGCAGTTACAGGGACGGAGAGGAAAAACTGTTTTTT. It codes for CASSYRDGEEKLFF.